A single sample gave rise to the 22 T cell receptor beta chains below, sequenced in a study of regulatory T cells in long-lasting Graves disease. This sample's time point: newly diagnosed GD, antithyroid drugs for less than 3 months. Preparation of the TCR library used RNA extracted from PBMCs. For TCR beta, libraries came from iRepertoire HTBI primers and Arm-PCR of CDR3 regions. Each CDR3 protein is one row after TCRdb ran MiXCR on the multiplex PCR reads. The sample holds roughly 500,000 distinct CDR3 sequences, 14% seen once. The same sample was also studied in work on T cells in Graves' hyperthyroidism and ophthalmopathy.

This sample comprised peripheral blood mononuclear cells (PBMCs), obtained at new diagnosis, from a patient treated with antithyroid drugs. The source of these receptors is a woman aged 45-65 years with Graves disease.

This clonotype has a count of ten or more. J is TRBJ1-1 and V is TRBV7-8; D is possibly TRBD1 (5 bases). Trimming pared 3 bases from V and 0 bases from J, leaving 17 bases between. This CDR3 region has 17 residues. Germline V CDR1 and CDR2: SGHVS, FQNEAQ. The chain's CDR3 is CASSFWGERIMNTEAFF. CDR3 coding DNA: TGTGCCAGCAGCTTCTGGGGGGAACGTATCATGAACACTGAAGCTTTCTTT.

This clonotype was seen once. Relative to the germline gene, one junction end is altered; a read error may explain this. The CDR3 DNA reads as TGCGCCAGCAGCTGTTCCGGGACTAGCGGGATATCACTCCGGGGCAGCTCCTACGATGAGCAGTTCTTC. Amino acids: CASSCSGTSGISLRGSSYDEQFF. V and J are TRBV5-1 and TRBJ2-1, with 13 bases fitting TRBD2. The CDR3 has 23 residues. The germline CDR1 and CDR2 sequences are SGHRS and YFSETQ.

This clonotype came up many times. The chain links TRBV2 to TRBJ1-5; D uncertain. V lost 2 bases and J lost 7, with 21 bases in between. CDR1 is SNHLY and CDR2 is FYNNEI in the germline V gene. CDR3 length equals 17 residues. CDR3 residues: CASSELVGGEVSQPQHF. The CDR3 bases are TGTGCCAGCAGTGAATTGGTAGGAGGTGAGGTGAGCCAGCCCCAGCATTTT.

This clonotype was observed a handful of times. The CDR3 region is CASSSPLAYTQYF. In DNA form, the CDR3 reads TGTGCCAGCAGCTCCCCCCTAGCTTATACGCAGTATTTT. J is TRBJ2-3 and V is TRBV11-2; a possible D gene is TRBD2 (5 bases). Trimming removed 4 bases from V and 7 bases from J, with 12 bases in between. The CDR3 sequence is 13 residues long. Germline loops: CDR1 SGHAT, CDR2 FQNNGV.

This clonotype came up many times. The chain employs TRBV28 and TRBJ2-2; 7 bases line up with TRBD1. This CDR3 comprises 17 residues. Looked up from germline, CDR1 is MDHEN and CDR2 is SYDVKM. Losses at the gene ends were 4 bases for V and 0 bases for J; bases not matched to a gene: 8. The CDR3 reads CASSWAGGGTNTGELFF. CDR3 nucleotide sequence: TGTGCCAGCAGTTGGGCAGGGGGTGGTACGAACACCGGGGAGCTGTTTTTT. The variable domain in full, with the rest retrieved from reference TRBV28 and TRBJ2-2, is DVKVTQSSRYLVKRTGEKVFLECVQDMDHENMFWYRQDPGLGLRLIYFSYDVKMKEKGDIPEGYSVSREKKERFSLILESASTNQTSMYLCASSWAGGGTNTGELFFGEGSRLTVL.

This clonotype came up a few times. The chain links TRBV3-1 to TRBJ2-2; the D call may be TRBD1 or TRBD2 (5 bases each). The V end lost 1 base, the J end lost 5 bases, and 17 bases lay between the germline ends. Germline CDR1 LGHDT, CDR2 YNNKEL (reference sequence). This CDR3 region has 17 residues. The CDR3 DNA follows: TGTGCCAGCAGCCAAGGTGTTGCAGGGTGGGGGACCGGGGAGCTGTTTTTT. It encodes CASSQGVAGWGTGELFF.

This clonotype was seen many times. The V gene is TRBV2, the J gene TRBJ2-1, with D possibly TRBD2 on 6 matching bases. This CDR3 is 18 amino acids long. CDR1 is SNHLY and CDR2 is FYNNEI in the germline V gene. The V and J ends lost 0 bases and 0 bases respectively, with 15 bases between them. The CDR3 loop is CASSEASRGTSSYNEQFF. The CDR3 DNA reads as TGTGCCAGCAGTGAAGCGAGTAGAGGGACTTCCTCCTACAATGAGCAGTTCTTC.

The chain is built from TRBV5-1 and TRBJ1-6; 9 positions match TRBD1. Trimming took 3 bases from V and 7 from J; bases not matched to a gene: 11. This CDR3 spans 17 amino acids. In germline, CDR1 is SGHRS, CDR2 YFSETQ. CDR3 DNA sequence: TGCGCCAGCAGCTCGACCTTGGACAGGGGTGCGAATTCACCCCTCCACTTT. Its translation: CASSSTLDRGANSPLHF.

This clonotype was counted at least ten times. The rearrangement uses TRBV20-1 and TRBJ1-2; no definite D call. From germline, CDR1 is DFQATT and CDR2 SNEGSKA (reference sequence). The CDR3 has 12 amino acids. The V and J ends lost 0 bases and 2 bases respectively, with 4 bases between them. The CDR3 coding sequence is TGCAGTGCTAGAGACCAGAACTATGGCTACACCTTC. Translating gives CSARDQNYGYTF.

This clonotype has a handful of counts. This chain links TRBV5-1 with TRBJ2-1; 7 positions agree with TRBD2. V dropped 2 bases and J dropped 2; count of bases not matched to a gene: 10. CDR1 is SGHRS and CDR2 is YFSETQ in the germline V gene. The CDR3 loop spans 17 amino acids. CDR3 protein: CASSLRITSEAYNEQFF. In DNA, the CDR3 is TGCGCCAGCAGCTTACGAATAACTAGCGAAGCCTACAATGAGCAGTTCTTC.

In this sample, this clonotype turned up many times. The V and J genes are TRBV6-5 and TRBJ1-6; D remains unclear. Trimming removed 0 bases from V and 0 bases from J, with 6 bases in between. There are 16 residues in the CDR3. The germline gives CDR1 MNHEY, CDR2 SVGAGI. CDR3 sequence: CASSYSGSSYNSPLHF. The CDR3, as DNA: TGTGCCAGCAGTTACTCGGGCAGCTCCTATAATTCACCCCTCCACTTT.

Concerning this clonotype: A much larger clone sits a single nucleotide away, making a read error possible. The rearrangement uses TRBV30 and TRBJ2-1; perhaps TRBD2 as D (5 bases). This CDR3 is 13 amino acids long. Between the trimmed V and J ends, which lost 5 bases and 12 bases, there was a span of 20 bases. Germline assignment: CDR1 GTSNPN and CDR2 SVGIG (reference sequence). The CDR3 region is CAWDRGSLGGQFF. In nucleotides, the CDR3 is TGTGCCTGGGACCGAGGGTCTTTGGGTGGGCAGTTCTTC.

This clonotype was counted a few times. The chain links TRBV19 to TRBJ2-7; 9 nucleotides line up with TRBD2. The CDR3 totals 15 residues. Losses at the gene ends were 3 bases for V and 5 bases for J; bases not matched to a gene: 8. The germline V gene has CDR1 LNHDA and CDR2 SQIVND (reference sequence). The CDR3 region is CASSIGVAGADEQYF. In DNA form, the CDR3 reads TGTGCCAGTAGTATCGGGGTAGCGGGAGCGGACGAGCAGTACTTC.

In its sample, this clonotype was seen a few times. The chain combines TRBV10-3 with TRBJ1-1, with a possible D match to TRBD1 (5 bases). The CDR3 length is 15 residues. CDR1 and CDR2 from the germline V gene are ENHRY and SYGVKD. V was cut by 7 bases and J by 0 bases, with 15 bases left in between. CDR3 in DNA: TGTGCCATCATTCGGGCGGACAACATGAACACTGAAGCTTTCTTT. Its protein is CAIIRADNMNTEAFF.

In the case of this clonotype: A much bigger clone sits one base away, suggesting this may be a read error. The CDR3, as DNA: TGTGCCAGCAGCGAGACTAGCGTACTCCTAGACGAGCAGTACTTC. It encodes CASSETSVLLDEQYF. V gene TRBV9 combines with J gene TRBJ2-7; 8 positions match TRBD2. CDR1 is SGDLS and CDR2 is YYNGEE in the germline V gene. The V segment lost 3 bases and the J segment 5 bases; nucleotides outside the gene matches: 10. This CDR3 has 15 amino acids.

This clonotype was recorded at least ten times. The chain has TRBV11-2 and TRBJ2-7; 8 nucleotides line up with TRBD2. Germline V gene data show CDR1 as SGHAT and CDR2 as FQNNGV. Losses at the gene ends were 1 base for V and 2 bases for J; bases not matched to a gene: 13. The CDR3 extends over 18 amino acids. The CDR3 region is CASSLVQDELAETYEQYF. As DNA, the CDR3 is TGTGCCAGCAGCTTAGTGCAGGACGAACTAGCGGAGACCTACGAGCAGTACTTC.

This clonotype was seen at least ten times. This chain joins TRBV7-8 and TRBJ2-3, with TRBD2 identical over 10 bases. V shed 5 bases and J 4 bases; nucleotides not matched to a gene: 9. Germline CDR1 reads SGHVS; CDR2 reads FQNEAQ. The CDR3 extends over 16 amino acids. Here the CDR3 reads CASSRPSGSFSDTQYF. DNA of the CDR3: TGTGCCAGCAGCCGTCCTAGCGGGAGTTTTTCAGATACGCAGTATTTT.

This clonotype was seen at least ten times. The gene calls are TRBV25-1 and TRBJ2-3, with 14 nucleotides matching TRBD2. V lost 4 bases, J lost 2 bases, and 14 bases stayed unmatched. CDR1 is MGHDK, CDR2 SYGVNS, per germline. The length of the CDR3 is 20 residues. DNA of the CDR3: TGTGCCAGCAGTGCCTTCCAGGGAGGACTAGCGGGAGGACTCACAGATACGCAGTATTTT. It encodes CASSAFQGGLAGGLTDTQYF. The whole variable domain, remainder taken from reference TRBV25-1 and TRBJ2-3, is EADIYQTPRYLVIGTGKKITLECSQTMGHDKMYWYQQDPGMELHLIHYSYGVNSTEKGDLSSESTVSRIRTEHFPLTLESARPSHTSQYLCASSAFQGGLAGGLTDTQYFGPGTRLTVL.

This clonotype has only a few counts. The V and J genes are TRBV28 and TRBJ2-4, with a tentative D call TRBD1 (6 bases). Germline lookup yields CDR1 MDHEN and CDR2 SYDVKM. V dropped 2 bases and J dropped 1 base, with 6 bases sitting between them. This CDR3 is built from 14 residues. The CDR3 sequence: CASSLQGAKNIQYF. CDR3 bases: TGTGCCAGCAGTTTACAGGGGGCCAAAAACATTCAGTACTTC.

This clonotype was observed at least ten times. The V call is TRBV2, the J call TRBJ1-1; tentatively, D is TRBD1 (6 bases). In germline, CDR1 is SNHLY, CDR2 FYNNEI. The CDR3 is 12 amino acids. V lost 6 bases and J lost 5, with 10 bases in between. DNA of the CDR3: TGTGCCAGCAGACAGGGTTTTACTGAAGCTTTCTTT. This encodes CASRQGFTEAFF.

The chain joins TRBV18 to TRBJ1-1; a possible D gene is TRBD1 (5 bases). Trimming pared 2 bases from V and 3 bases from J, leaving 13 bases between. The CDR3 length is 15 residues. CDR1 and CDR2 (germline): KGHSH, LQKENI. In DNA, the CDR3 is TGTGCCAGCTCACCAAAACCCCCGGGGGACACTGAAGCTTTCTTT. This codes for CASSPKPPGDTEAFF.

Note on this clonotype: A much larger clonotype is one base distant, so this may be a read error. The V call is TRBV12-3 or TRBV12-4, the J call TRBJ2-3; a weak D match, TRBD2 (5 bases). Between the trimmed V and J ends, which lost 4 bases and 2 bases, there was a span of 22 bases. The CDR3 has 18 residues. The CDR3 nucleotides read TGTGCCAGCAGTTCAATGAGGGCTAGTTTCCGGGTCACAGATACGCAGTATTTT. Translation gives CASSSMRASFRVTDTQYF.